The rows below give T cell receptor beta chains drawn from one sample of a study of blood T cell repertoires in COVID-19. TCRdb's table, derived via immunoSEQ multiplex PCR, lists solely in-frame clones and lacks some. The sample has under 300,000 clones, around 90% seen once. Input material: PBMCs or T cells enriched from blood (not recorded which). The receptors originated from a woman under 30 who had recovered from COVID-19. The conserved cysteine and the conserved F or W are not part of the CDR3 here. Clone size is stated in some rows and not others, as once, few, many or a class when expanded.

clone_size v_call cdr3_aa
NA TRBV6-5 ASSQGQYDYGYT
NA TRBV12-3/TRBV12-4 ASSHPWSTEAF
NA TRBV5-4 ASRADRAGIYGYT
NA TRBV4-2 ASSQESTRESNEKLF
NA TRBV5-1 ASSSGQGTYGYT
once TRBV18 ASSPSPDRGPMKNIQY
NA TRBV7-2 ASNLQGGSPLH
NA TRBV25-1 ASSPGGGVSNQPQH
NA TRBV2 ATQGEYLETQY
NA TRBV27 ASSRGEAFGQPQH
NA TRBV2 ASSVRTGELGYT
NA TRBV4-3 ASSQVSGGAGEQY
NA TRBV12-5 ASGLARQVDSNYGYT
NA TRBV29-1 SVSPGGTSRYEQY
few TRBV28 ASSLFVLRAGEAF
NA TRBV4-1 ASSQEEDDENEKLF
NA TRBV4-3 ASSQDRVVSVVSGNTIY
NA TRBV7-2 ASTLGGERGNQPQH
NA TRBV11-2 ASKVERRRTEAF
NA TRBV4-1 ASSLERRNYGYT
NA TRBV28 ASSFVGQGNEKLF
NA TRBV28 ASRGLNEKLF
once TRBV5-4 ASSLTGGDKNIQY
NA TRBV7-9 ASSSSTDTQY
NA TRBV9 ASSLTGQTYGYT
NA TRBV27 ASSLFGTGSLGYNEQF
once TRBV19 ASSVTGGGQPQH
NA TRBV6-4 ASSDGGGYNEQF
NA TRBV10-2 ASSESLREGRYEQY
NA TRBV2 ASDQGTRGTQY
once TRBV28 ASGVGSGPGVADTQY
NA TRBV11-3 ASSPHLGHSRDTIY
once TRBV6-5 ASSFTGTGPYEQY
NA TRBV11-2 ASSQSIQGGRAYTDTQY
NA TRBV4-1 ASSQDARDSTDTQY
NA TRBV5-1 ASSPTGGRQTQY
NA TRBV24-1 ATSDNTGTEAF
NA TRBV27 ASSPSRQLNQPQH
NA TRBV28 ASSTAFYGYT
NA TRBV29-1 SVKGDTEAF
NA TRBV4-1 ASSPTWTGHNYGYT
NA TRBV28 ASSLTRGYYGYT
many TRBV18 ASSPRRGQLVYT
once TRBV7-9 ASTLGNGYT
NA TRBV11-2 ASSTDTTDTQY
NA TRBV2 AIATGGNTEAF